The rows below give T cell receptor beta chains drawn from one sample of a study of shared clonotypes between healthy human individuals. TCRdb keeps only in-frame clones here, not all; method: immunoSEQ multiplex PCR. The table includes around 1.6 million clones, around 98% detected once. Sequencing used naive CD4+ T cells sorted from blood. Source of these receptors: a man aged 30 to 39 in good health. CDR3s leave out the opening cysteine and the closing phenylalanine or tryptophan. A D gene is named only where the DNA matches it firmly.

cdr3_length | j_call | d_call | v_call | cdr3_aa
15 | TRBJ2-1 | TRBD2 | TRBV4-2 | ASSQGSAGGPYNEQF
16 | TRBJ2-5 | TRBD2 | TRBV18 | ASSPPGLAGGNQETQY
12 | TRBJ2-2 | . | TRBV7-2 | ASSWLAPAGELF
11 | TRBJ2-1 | . | TRBV10-3 | AISEPAQGAQF
10 | TRBJ1-5 | . | TRBV28 | ASSQNNQPQH
11 | TRBJ1-1 | . | TRBV15 | ATVRGESTEAF
8 | TRBJ2-7 | . | TRBV6-1 | ATWYYEQY
13 | TRBJ2-2 | . | TRBV18 | ASSPSRGQTGELF
14 | TRBJ2-3 | . | TRBV7-3 | ASSLQDRISTDTQY
15 | TRBJ2-3 | TRBD1 | TRBV5-1 | ASTSLRTGQGTDTQY
13 | TRBJ2-3 | TRBD2 | TRBV7-3 | ASGGLAGSTDTQY
11 | TRBJ1-4 | . | TRBV6-1 | ASRQGWGEKLF
15 | TRBJ2-7 | TRBD2 | TRBV5-1 | ASSLTSGSLSAYEQY
13 | TRBJ2-1 | TRBD1 | TRBV6-1 | ASTRDRASYNEQF
10 | TRBJ1-1 | . | TRBV28 | ASSLEQPKAF
12 | TRBJ2-3 | TRBD1 | TRBV10-1 | ASSERTGADTQY
10 | TRBJ1-1 | . | TRBV29-1 | SVGTLNTEAF
12 | TRBJ1-4 | . | TRBV29-1 | SASEGGTNEKLF
13 | TRBJ2-1 | . | TRBV5-1 | ASRTGDGSYNEQF
14 | TRBJ2-3 | TRBD2 | TRBV9 | ASSPRGSGGTDTQY
12 | TRBJ2-7 | TRBD1 | TRBV4-2 | ASREGQPPYEQY
14 | TRBJ2-3 | . | TRBV28 | ASSSGSGFSTDTQY
14 | TRBJ2-7 | . | TRBV7-2 | ASSLSSRLSSYEQY
14 | TRBJ2-3 | . | TRBV5-1 | ASSFGGNSPTDTQY
12 | TRBJ2-7 | . | TRBV2 | ASRSRKDVDEQY
13 | TRBJ1-5 | . | TRBV6-1 | ASSRTGNSNQPQH